These 16 T cell receptor beta chains were all obtained from the same sample, sequenced in a study of cytomegalovirus exposure and HLA in healthy donors. PCR used 60 Vbeta primers and 13 Jbeta primers. Sequenced by immunoSEQ multiplex PCR; TCRdb stores in-frame clones only, minus some. The repertoire includes 170,000 or so clones, 80% of them detected once, and 1% sits in the top ten. The source material was PBMCs. The receptors were gathered from a woman between 50 and 59 years old in good health and CMV-seropositive.

This clone came up once. The CDR3 loop is CASSLLRELFF. The CDR3 coding sequence is TGTGCCAGCAGTTTGTTAAGGGAGCTGTTTTTT. The rearrangement uses TRBV28 and TRBJ2-2; D call uncertain. Germline V gives CDR1 MDHEN, CDR2 SYDVKM. The length of the CDR3 is 11 residues. V lost 3 bases, J lost 9 bases, and 5 bases lay in between.

The sample holds a few counts of this clone. This chain connects TRBV6-1 to TRBJ2-1; D may be TRBD1 (6 bases). Germline values: CDR1 MNHNS, CDR2 SASEGT. This CDR3 has 12 amino acids. Trimming removed 6 bases from V and 6 bases from J, with 9 bases in between. The CDR3 region has the DNA TGTGCCAGCAGGGGGGCCTCCAATGAGCAGTTCTTC. Protein sequence: CASRGASNEQFF.

A few counts support this clone. The chain recombines TRBV7-9 with TRBJ2-7, with 9 bases aligning to TRBD1. CDR1 SEHNR and CDR2 FQNEAQ come from the germline V gene (reference sequence). J was trimmed by 4 bases and V by 5 bases; bases with no gene match: 9. CDR3 length: 15 amino acids. This CDR3 is CASSPGQGFSYEQYF. The CDR3 DNA sequence: TGTGCCAGCAGCCCGGGACAGGGTTTTTCTTACGAGCAGTACTTC.

The sample holds a few counts of this clone. This chain connects TRBV7-2 to TRBJ2-1, with 8 bases aligning to TRBD2. Per the germline V gene, CDR1 is SGHTA and CDR2 is FQGNSA. CDR3 length: 15 amino acids. Trimming at V came to 2 bases and at J to 6 bases, leaving 6 bases not matched to a gene. CDR3 DNA: TGTGCCAGCAGCTTACGGTGGACTAGCAGCAATGAGCAGTTCTTC. Translation: CASSLRWTSSNEQFF.

The chain has TRBV5-1 and TRBJ2-5, with a possible D match to TRBD1 (6 bases). The J call is in doubt because the DNA end fits TRBJ2-7 better. This CDR3 has 14 amino acids. Germline CDR1 and CDR2: SGHRS and YFSETQ. CDR3 bases: TGCGCCAGCAGTCGGACAGAGATTAGCTACGAGCAGTACTTC. It is translated as CASSRTEISYEQYF.

J is TRBJ2-5 and V is TRBV7-2; 8 bases agree with TRBD1. Germline V gene sequence: CDR1 SGHTA, CDR2 FQGNSA. The V gene end was trimmed by 7 bases and the J gene end by 4 bases; junction bases not matched to a gene: 11. This CDR3 spans 15 amino acids. The CDR3 loop reads CASTIRDRPGETQYF. DNA for the CDR3: TGTGCCAGCACAATCAGGGACAGGCCAGGAGAGACCCAGTACTTC.

V usage is TRBV4-1 and J usage is TRBJ2-7; D is perhaps TRBD1 (5 bases). This CDR3 spans 13 amino acids. The germline V gene encodes CDR1 MGHRA and CDR2 YSYEKL. Trimming took 3 bases from V and 4 from J, leaving 10 bases between them. The CDR3 protein is CASSQTDSYEQYF. The CDR3 bases are TGCGCCAGCAGCCAGACAGACTCTTACGAGCAGTACTTC.

As to this clone: Its ends do not fully match the called genes, so a read error is possible. The same CDR3 is also encoded by other DNA sequences in this sample. The chain couples TRBV19 to TRBJ1-3, with TRBD1 identical over 7 bases. The CDR3 has 15 residues. Germline V CDR1 and CDR2: LNHDA, SQIVND (reference sequence). The CDR3 nucleotides are TGTGCCAGTAGCGTGGGACAGCCTTCTGGAAACACCATATACTTT. Translated, it gives CASSVGQPSGNTIYF.

The V call is TRBV2, the J call TRBJ1-5, with D unclear. Between the trimmed V and J ends, which lost 4 bases and 0 bases, there was a span of 4 bases. CDR3 length equals 13 residues. The germline gives CDR1 SNHLY, CDR2 FYNNEI. The CDR3 nucleotides read TGTGCCAGCAGTGCCGGTAGCAATCAGCCCCAGCATTTT. It is translated as CASSAGSNQPQHF.

This clone occurred once. The rearrangement uses TRBV7-2 and TRBJ1-2; no definite D call. CDR1 and CDR2 from the germline V gene are SGHTA and FQGNSA. V was trimmed by 1 base and J by 0 bases, leaving 12 bases between them. This CDR3 region has 16 residues. The chain's CDR3 is CASSLGRPDANYGYTF. The CDR3 DNA is TGTGCCAGCAGCTTAGGGCGGCCAGATGCTAACTATGGCTACACCTTC.

This clone has only one observation. The gene calls are TRBV13 and TRBJ2-2; 9 nucleotides match TRBD1. CDR1 PRHDT and CDR2 FYEKMQ come from the germline V gene (reference sequence). V trimming: 4 bases; J trimming: 0 bases; junction bases outside the gene matches: 3. The CDR3 sequence is 16 residues long. The CDR3 here is CASSSRTGANTGELFF. The CDR3 bases are TGTGCCAGCAGCTCGAGGACAGGGGCGAACACCGGGGAGCTGTTTTTT.

The V and J genes are TRBV28 and TRBJ1-2; 7 bases match TRBD1. J gave up 4 bases and V 8 bases, and 4 bases lay outside the gene matches. CDR3 length: 12 amino acids. Germline values: CDR1 MDHEN, CDR2 SYDVKM. The CDR3 reads CASLQGTYGYTF. CDR3 DNA sequence: TGTGCCAGCCTACAGGGGACCTATGGCTACACCTTC.

DNA of the CDR3: TGTGCCAGCAGCCCGACAGGGAGCTACTATGGCTACACCTTC. It codes for CASSPTGSYYGYTF. The chain employs TRBV13 and TRBJ1-2; 7 nucleotides match TRBD1. Trimming took 5 bases from V and 3 from J; bases not matched to a gene: 6. Germline V gene data show CDR1 as PRHDT and CDR2 as FYEKMQ (reference sequence). This CDR3 has 14 amino acids.

This clone appeared once. The gene calls are TRBV28 and TRBJ2-5; a possible D gene is TRBD2 (5 bases). The J call may be in error: the DNA end matches TRBJ2-7 better. There are 15 residues in the CDR3. Looked up from germline, CDR1 is MDHEN and CDR2 is SYDVKM. CDR3 sequence: CASSFERLSSYEQYF. The CDR3 DNA reads TGTGCCAGCAGTTTTGAGCGGCTGAGCTCCTACGAGCAGTACTTC.

The rearrangement uses TRBV28 and TRBJ2-5; D remains unclear. V gave up 10 bases and J gave up 0 bases, with 15 bases separating them. Germline-derived CDR1 and CDR2 are MDHEN and SYDVKM. This CDR3 spans 14 amino acids. The CDR3 bases are TGTGCCACCCCGGAGCACCCCTACCAAGAGACCCAGTACTTC. This encodes CATPEHPYQETQYF.

The gene calls are TRBV5-1 and TRBJ2-2, with a possible D match to TRBD2 (6 bases). Trimming took off 4 bases at V and 1 base at J, with 11 bases between the two ends. CDR1 is SGHRS and CDR2 is YFSETQ in the germline V gene. The CDR3 has 15 residues. The CDR3, as DNA: TGCGCCAGCAGCGGTGCGGGGAGGAACACCGGGGAGCTGTTTTTT. Encoded protein: CASSGAGRNTGELFF.